Described below is a single T cell receptor beta chain sequence and its context. Its antigen target is currently unknown. One base away there is no much larger clone; base qualities are not given. These data come from a study of blood T cell repertoires in COVID-19 (TCRdb year 2020). Regarding the study in general: The collaborator samples originated in the United States, Italy and Spain and spanned the acute and convalescent phases of COVID-19. The prospective study material was composed of cDNA or gDNA derived from T cells, B-cell-depleted T cells, or PBMCs. The dataset comprised deeply sampled blood TCRbeta repertoires from subjects exposed to, actively infected with, or recovered from COVID-19. The repertoires were made available in a free public database intended to serve as a resource for research on the immune response to SARS-CoV-2. Samples came from the ongoing ImmuneRACE study (first 160 participants) plus 1,254 subjects from 6 global collaborators. Nearly every sample came with metadata listing a de-identified subject ID, COVID-19 status, age in years and sex. Where available, HLA class I and class II types were obtained from metadata supplied by the sample provider rather than from assay-based typing. On the study overall, not on this receptor specifically: How much clinical and demographic metadata was included differed by source and by participant, and the metadata was provided uncurated.

Collaborating institutions collected whole blood in K2EDTA tubes following their own protocols. For TCRbeta analysis, collaborator samples were shipped as frozen whole blood, as isolated PBMCs, or as DNA extracted from either sample type. The immunoSEQ Assay, a bias-controlled multiplex PCR, was used to amplify TCRbeta CDR3 regions from genomic DNA. The source study handled its data this way. Nucleated cell counts per sample were estimated from amplification of reference gene primers within the assay. Sequence reads were collapsed and filtered to measure the absolute abundance of every unique TCRbeta CDR3 rearrangement. For each sample, productive Simpson clonality was calculated by taking the square root of Simpson's diversity index across productive rearrangements. This is the immuneACCESS table as TCRdb keeps it, with only in-frame sequences that have V and J called. A part of the clones is gone; compared with another copy, unresolved V genes explain less than half, and the rest is unexplained. V and J calls plus clone size are reproduced from that table; the DNA served to infer D and trimming. This sample has 170,000 or so clones in its table, and approximately 79% of those were observed once. The ten largest account for about 25% of the sample.

The junction shows trimming of 3 bases on V and 2 bases on J, and the gene matches do not reach 5 bases of it. The CDR3 runs 15 residues from the cysteine to the phenylalanine. Only the CDR3 DNA is retained, 45 bases long and in frame from the first base. The germline V gene yields SNHLY for CDR1 and FYNNEI for CDR2. Sequenced material: peripheral blood. This clonotype originated in a woman aged 70-85 years with acute or convalescent COVID-19. The chain uses TRBV2 and TRBJ2-5, with 8 central nucleotides matching TRBD2. The DNA sequence is as follows: TGTGCCAGCAGTGATGAGGCTAGCGGGCAAGAGACCCAGTACTTC. Its amino acids are CASSDEASGQETQYF.